This note documents a single TCR beta chain sequence. Its specificity is unknown. This sample is part of a study of cytomegalovirus exposure and HLA in healthy donors. As for the study in general: Membership in the Caucasian-associated ancestry cluster was found for about four fifths of 398 genotyped donors.

The PCR ran on 60 Vbeta and 13 Jbeta primers. Here immunoSEQ multiplex PCR was the method, and the copy in TCRdb shows in-frame clones only, minus some. The table includes around 170,000 clones, 82% detected once. Trimming took 8 bases from V and 7 from J; bases not matched to a gene: 4. The germline V gene encodes CDR1 LNHDA and CDR2 SQIVND (reference sequence). The CDR3 length is 14 residues. Study conclusions and caveats: The study labeled roughly 160 TCR beta chains cytomegalovirus-associated.

The TCR comes from a woman younger than 35 in good health and CMV-seronegative. J is TRBJ2-1 and V is TRBV19; 14 bases agree with TRBD2. The sample was PBMCs. CDR3 sequence (DNA): TGTGCCAGTCGACTAGCGGGAGGGCCTAATGAGCAGTTCTTC. Translating it yields CASRLAGGPNEQFF.